Below, one T cell receptor (beta chain) is given with its context. Its antigen is undetermined. Germline V gives CDR1 MGHRA, CDR2 YSYEKL. Losses at the gene ends were 1 base for V and 4 bases for J; bases not matched to a gene: 4. This CDR3 spans 15 amino acids. The entry originates in a study of OX40 agonist ivuxolimab in advanced cancers. At the level of the study: Partial responses were recorded for three patients, including one with hepatocellular carcinoma and two with cutaneous melanoma. Study-level findings and limits: On average, a greater number of expanded clones characterised CD8+ T cells relative to CD4+.

The method was immunoSEQ multiplex PCR; TCRdb's version includes in-frame clones alone and lacks a portion of them. The table lists about 18,000 clones, roughly 85% of them singletons. This receptor was taken from an adult with an advanced solid tumor such as melanoma, head and neck, liver or kidney cancer. Sequenced material: CD4+ or CD8+ T cells sorted from blood, taken in a trial of the OX40 agonist ivuxolimab. J is TRBJ1-2 and V is TRBV4-1, with 9 positions matching TRBD1. CDR3 region: CASSQGTGGTYGYTF. The DNA for the CDR3 is TGCGCCAGCAGCCAAGGAACAGGGGGCACCTATGGCTACACCTTC.